The clone carrying this T cell receptor beta chain has ten or more counts. Diagnosis was based on clinical symptoms, serum thyroxine, TRAb, thyroid ultrasound and orbital computed tomography. The entry originates in a study of Graves' ophthalmopathy and Graves' hyperthyroidism. This CDR3 contains 16 residues. CDR1 is DFQATT, CDR2 SNEGSKA, per germline (reference sequence). J gave up 9 bases and V 0 bases, and 11 bases lay outside the gene matches. The TCR beta CDR3 regions underwent amplification from RNA transcripts. First-round RT-PCR used HTBI primers; second-round multiplex PCR followed. TCRdb re-called the multiplex PCR reads through MiXCR, storing one row per CDR3 protein. This repertoire shows about 400,000 distinct CDR3 sequences, around 18% found once; its top ten account for 1.6%.

This clonotype originated in a woman between 18 and 29 years old with Graves' ophthalmopathy. This chain connects TRBV20-1 to TRBJ1-6; 7 bases map to TRBD1. The sample comprised peripheral blood. Here the CDR3 reads CSARDGPRGSGSPLHF. Written as DNA, the CDR3 is TGCAGTGCTAGAGATGGGCCCAGGGGGTCGGGTTCACCCCTCCACTTT.